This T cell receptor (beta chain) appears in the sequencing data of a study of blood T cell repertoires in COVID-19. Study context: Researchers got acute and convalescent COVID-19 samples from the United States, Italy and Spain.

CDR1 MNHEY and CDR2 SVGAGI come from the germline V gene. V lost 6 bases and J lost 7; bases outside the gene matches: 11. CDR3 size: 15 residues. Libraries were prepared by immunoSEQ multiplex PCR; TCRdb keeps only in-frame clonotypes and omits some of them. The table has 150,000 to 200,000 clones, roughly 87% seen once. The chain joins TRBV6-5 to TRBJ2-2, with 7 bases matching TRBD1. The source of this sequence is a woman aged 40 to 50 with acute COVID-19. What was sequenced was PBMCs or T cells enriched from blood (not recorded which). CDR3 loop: CASSTTGDQVGELFF. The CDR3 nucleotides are TGTGCCAGCAGCACCACAGGGGACCAAGTCGGGGAGCTGTTTTTT.